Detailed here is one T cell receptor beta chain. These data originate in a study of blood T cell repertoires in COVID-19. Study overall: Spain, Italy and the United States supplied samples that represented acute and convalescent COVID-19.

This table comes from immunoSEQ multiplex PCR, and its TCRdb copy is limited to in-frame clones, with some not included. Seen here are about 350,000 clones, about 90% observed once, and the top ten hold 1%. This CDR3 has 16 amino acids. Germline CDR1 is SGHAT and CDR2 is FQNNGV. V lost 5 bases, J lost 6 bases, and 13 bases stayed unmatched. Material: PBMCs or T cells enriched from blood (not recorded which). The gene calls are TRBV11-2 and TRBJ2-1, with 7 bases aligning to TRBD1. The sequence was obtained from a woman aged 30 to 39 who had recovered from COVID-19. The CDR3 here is CASSLGPRGPRNEQFF. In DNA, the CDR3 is TGTGCCAGCAGCCTAGGGCCTAGGGGGCCCCGCAATGAGCAGTTCTTC. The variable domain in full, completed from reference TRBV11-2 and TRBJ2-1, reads EAGVAQSPRYKIIEKRQSVAFWCNPISGHATLYWYQQILGQGPKLLIQFQNNGVVDDSQLPKDRFSAERLKGVDSTLKIQPAKLEDSAVYLCASSLGPRGPRNEQFFGPGTRLTVL.